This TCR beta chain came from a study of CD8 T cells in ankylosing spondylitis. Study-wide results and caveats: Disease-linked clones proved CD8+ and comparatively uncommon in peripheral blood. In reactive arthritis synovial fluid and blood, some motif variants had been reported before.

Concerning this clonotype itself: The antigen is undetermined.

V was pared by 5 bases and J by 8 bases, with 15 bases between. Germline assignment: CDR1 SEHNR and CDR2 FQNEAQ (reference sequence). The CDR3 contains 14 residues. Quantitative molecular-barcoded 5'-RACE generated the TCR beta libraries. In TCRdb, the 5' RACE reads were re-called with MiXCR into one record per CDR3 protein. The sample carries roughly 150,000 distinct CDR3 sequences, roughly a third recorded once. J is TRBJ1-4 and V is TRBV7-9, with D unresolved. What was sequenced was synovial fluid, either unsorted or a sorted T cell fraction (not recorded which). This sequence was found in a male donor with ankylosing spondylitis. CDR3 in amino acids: CASSPNKGGEKLFF. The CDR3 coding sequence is TGTGCCAGCAGCCCAAACAAAGGAGGGGAAAAACTGTTTTTT. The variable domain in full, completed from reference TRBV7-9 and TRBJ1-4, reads DTGVSQNPRHKITKRGQNVTFRCDPISEHNRLYWYRQTLGQGPEFLTYFQNEAQLEKSRLLSDRFSAERPKGSFSTLEIQRTEQGDSAMYLCASSPNKGGEKLFFGSGTQLSVL.